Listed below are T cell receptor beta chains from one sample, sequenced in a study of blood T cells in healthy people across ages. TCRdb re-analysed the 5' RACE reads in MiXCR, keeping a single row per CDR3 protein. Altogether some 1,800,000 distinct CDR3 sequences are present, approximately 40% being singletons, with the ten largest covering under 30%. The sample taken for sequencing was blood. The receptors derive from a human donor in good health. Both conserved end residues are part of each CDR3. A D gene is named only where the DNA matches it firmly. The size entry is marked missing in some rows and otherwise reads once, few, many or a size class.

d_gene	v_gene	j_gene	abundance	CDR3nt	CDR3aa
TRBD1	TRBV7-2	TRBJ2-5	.	TGTGCCAGCAGCTTAGTTGGGACAGGGCCGGGGGAGACCCAGTACTTC	CASSLVGTGPGETQYF
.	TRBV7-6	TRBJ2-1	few	TGTGCCACCGACGTTTTGAACTCCTACAATGAGCAGTTCTTC	CATDVLNSYNEQFF
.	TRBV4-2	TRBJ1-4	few	TGTGCCAGCAGCCAAGATTTTCCCAAATGGGAAGAAAAACTGTTTTTT	CASSQDFPKWEEKLFF
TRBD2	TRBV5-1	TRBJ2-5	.	TGCGCCAGCATGTCGAGCGGGGCAGAGACCCAGTACTTC	CASMSSGAETQYF
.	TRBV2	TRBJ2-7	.	TGTGCCAGCAGTGAAGGGCAGTACGAGCAGTACTTC	CASSEGQYEQYF
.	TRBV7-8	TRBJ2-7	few	TGTGCCAGCAGCCCTCAGGTGCTAACCTACGAGCAGTACTTC	CASSPQVLTYEQYF
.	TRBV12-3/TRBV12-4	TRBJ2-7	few	TGTGCCAGCAGCCCTGCCCGGACAAACGTTTTTTCCTACGAGCAGTACTTC	CASSPARTNVFSYEQYF
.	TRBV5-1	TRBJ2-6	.	TGCGCCAGCAGCGTCGGGCACAGGAGGCCCATCTCTGGGGCCAACGTCCCGACTTTC	CASSVGHRRPISGANVPTF
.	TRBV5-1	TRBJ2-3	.	TGCGCCAGCAGCTTGAATGGCGGGGGCGCAGCAGATACGCAGTATTTT	CASSLNGGGAADTQYF
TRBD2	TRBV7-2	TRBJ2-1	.	TGTGCCAGCAGCTTATTGTATGGTAGCGGGGTGTTGCAGTTCTTC	CASSLLYGSGVLQFF
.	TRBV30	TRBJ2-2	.	TGCGCCTGGAGTGTCGGGGTGAACACCGGGGAGCTGTTTTTT	CAWSVGVNTGELFF
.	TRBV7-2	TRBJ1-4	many	TGTGCCAGCAGCTTAGTTTCGAGGGAAAAACTGTTTTTT	CASSLVSREKLFF
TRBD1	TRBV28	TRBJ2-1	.	TGTGCCAGCAGTTTATCATACGGGACAGGACCCGACAATGAGCAGTTCTTC	CASSLSYGTGPDNEQFF
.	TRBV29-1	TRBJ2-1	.	TGCAGCATTCTCAAGCCCGGAGGAGTCAGTTACAACAATGAGCAGTTCTTC	CSILKPGGVSYNNEQFF
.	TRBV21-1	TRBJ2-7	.	TGTGCCAGCAGTTTCTGTGGCGAGCAGTACTTC	CASSFCGEQYF
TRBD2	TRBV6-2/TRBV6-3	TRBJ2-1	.	TGTGCCAGCAGTTACTCGATACAGCGGGGTTACAATGAGCAGTTCTTC	CASSYSIQRGYNEQFF
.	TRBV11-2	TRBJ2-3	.	TGTGCCAGCAGCCAGAGCAGGGATACGCAGTATTTT	CASSQSRDTQYF
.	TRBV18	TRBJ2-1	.	TGTGCCAGCCATAATACAGGGCAAAACCTCTACAATGAACAGTTCTTC	CASHNTGQNLYNEQFF
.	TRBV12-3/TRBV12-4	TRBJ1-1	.	TGTGCCAGCAGTACCAGAGGGGTCACTGAAGCTTTCTTT	CASSTRGVTEAFF
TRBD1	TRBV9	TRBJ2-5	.	TGTGCCAGCAGCGTAGTGGACAGGGGGAAGACCCAGTACTTC	CASSVVDRGKTQYF
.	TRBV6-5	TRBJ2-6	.	TGTGCCAGCAGTTACTCGGGACCGGGCGGAGGTGGGGCCAACGTCCTGACTTTC	CASSYSGPGGGGANVLTF
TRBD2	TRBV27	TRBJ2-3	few	TGTGCCAGCAGTACTTACCCGACTAGCGGGGGCGCCCGGTCCACAGATACGCAGTATTTT	CASSTYPTSGGARSTDTQYF
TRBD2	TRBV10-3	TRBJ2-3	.	TGTGCCATCAGTGACCGGATTCGGGGGGGGCCCCCAGATACGCAGTATTTT	CAISDRIRGGPPDTQYF
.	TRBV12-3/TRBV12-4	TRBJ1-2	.	TGTGCCAGCAGTTTGTATGGAGGGACTAACTATGGCTACACCTTC	CASSLYGGTNYGYTF
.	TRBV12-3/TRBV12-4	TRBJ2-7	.	TGTGCCAGCAGTTTAGACGGGTACTACAAGCAGTACTTC	CASSLDGYYKQYF
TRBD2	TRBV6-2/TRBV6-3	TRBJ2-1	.	TGTGCCAGCACTACGGCTAGGGGAGGGGCGCTCATGTATGAGCAGTTCTTC	CASTTARGGALMYEQFF
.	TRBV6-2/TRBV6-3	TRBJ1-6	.	TGTGCCAGCACCTCCGGGGGGTATAATTCACCCCTCCACTTT	CASTSGGYNSPLHF
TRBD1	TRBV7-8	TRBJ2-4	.	TGTGCCAGCAGCTTAGAAAGGACAGGGGCTATCGATGAGCAGTACTTC	CASSLERTGAIDEQYF
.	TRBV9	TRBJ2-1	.	TGTGCCAGCAGCGACCCAAAGGGGGGGGTCAATGAGCAGTTCTTC	CASSDPKGGVNEQFF
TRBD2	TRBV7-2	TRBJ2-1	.	TGTGCCAGCAGCTTAGTGTGGACTAGCGGGGCTAGTGAGCAGTTCTTC	CASSLVWTSGASEQFF
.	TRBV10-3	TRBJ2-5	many	TGTGCCATCAGTGAGAAGAAGGAGACCCAGTACTTC	CAISEKKETQYF
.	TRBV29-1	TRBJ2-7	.	TGCAGCGTCGTATACCGGGGTTACGAGCAGTACTTC	CSVVYRGYEQYF
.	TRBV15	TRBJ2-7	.	TGTGCCACCAGCAGTAGAACAGGGTCCCCCTACGAGCAGTACTTC	CATSSRTGSPYEQYF
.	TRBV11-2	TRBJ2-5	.	TGTGCCAGCAGCTTAGTTTCGAGCGCCGAGACCCAGTACTTC	CASSLVSSAETQYF
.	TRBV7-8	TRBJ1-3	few	TGTGCCAGCAGCTTCGGACAGCCCCACTCTGGAAACACCATATATTTT	CASSFGQPHSGNTIYF
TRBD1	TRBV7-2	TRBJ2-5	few	TGTGCCAGCAGCCTGGGACAGGGGCACGAGACCCAGTACTTC	CASSLGQGHETQYF
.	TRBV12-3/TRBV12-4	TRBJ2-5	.	TGTGCCAGCAGCCCGATCATGCAAGAGACCCAGTACTTC	CASSPIMQETQYF
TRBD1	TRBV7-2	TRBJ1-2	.	TGTGCCAGCAGCTTAGAGGGGACAGGGACCACCTATGGCTACACCTTC	CASSLEGTGTTYGYTF
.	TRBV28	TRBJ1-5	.	TGTGCCAGCAGTATGACAGAGATTAGCAATCAGCCCCAGCATTTT	CASSMTEISNQPQHF
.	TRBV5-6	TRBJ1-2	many	TGTGCCAGCAGGGGAGCATCCGGGACGGGACGATCTTTGTCGGGCTACACCTTC	CASRGASGTGRSLSGYTF
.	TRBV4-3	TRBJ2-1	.	TGCGCCAGCAGCCAAGATAGGCCAGACTACAATGGGCAGTTCTTC	CASSQDRPDYNGQFF
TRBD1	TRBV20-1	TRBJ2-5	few	TGCAGTGTGGACAGGGGAGAGAAGACCCAGTACTTC	CSVDRGEKTQYF
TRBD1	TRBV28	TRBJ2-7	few	TGTGCCAGCATCGCAGGGGGACGTGGGGAGCAGTACTTC	CASIAGGRGEQYF
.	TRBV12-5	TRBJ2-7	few	TGTGCTAGTGGCCACACGACGGGGCAGTACTTC	CASGHTTGQYF
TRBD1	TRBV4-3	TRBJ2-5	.	TGCGCCAGCAGCCAAGCCTGGGACAGGCCTCCTCTTGGGCAGTACTTC	CASSQAWDRPPLGQYF
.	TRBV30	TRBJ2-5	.	TGTGCCTGGAGTGTCGGCAGGGGAGCGACCCAGTACTTC	CAWSVGRGATQYF
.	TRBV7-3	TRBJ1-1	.	TGTGCCAGCAGGGGGGCGAACACTGAAGCTTTCTTT	CASRGANTEAFF
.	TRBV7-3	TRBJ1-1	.	TGTGCCAGCAGCTTACAGCCCCGGACTGAAGCTTTCTTT	CASSLQPRTEAFF
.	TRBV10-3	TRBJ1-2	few	TGTGCCATCAGTGAGGTGGCCGGGAAAAATCATGGCTACACCTTC	CAISEVAGKNHGYTF
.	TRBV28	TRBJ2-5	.	TGTGCCAGCAGCCGAATCGACTATACAGAAGAGACCCAGTACTTC	CASSRIDYTEETQYF
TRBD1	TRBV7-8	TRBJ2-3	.	TGTGCCAGCAGCTTAGGCAGGGGGCTGATCACAGATACGCAGTATTTT	CASSLGRGLITDTQYF
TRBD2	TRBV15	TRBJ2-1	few	TGTGCCACAAGCGGGGGACTTTTGGACAATGAGCAGTTCTTC	CATSGGLLDNEQFF
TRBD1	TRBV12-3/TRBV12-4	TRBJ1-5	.	TGTGCCAGCAGTACACGACAGGGATCAAGCAATCAGCCCCAGCATTTT	CASSTRQGSSNQPQHF
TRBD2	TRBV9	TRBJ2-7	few	TGTGCCAGCAGCGTACACGCGGGGGAGCACTCCTACGAGCAGTACTTC	CASSVHAGEHSYEQYF
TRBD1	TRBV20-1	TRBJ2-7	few	TGCAGTGCCACTCAGGGGGTTAACTACGAGCAGTACTTC	CSATQGVNYEQYF